Here is one T cell receptor (beta chain) with its context. Its antigen is as yet unknown. The sample comes from a study of PD-1 blockade in classical Hodgkin lymphoma. Study-level points and caveats: Researchers reported that CD4+ TCR diversity, though not CD8+, rose significantly by C4D1.

The table came from immunoSEQ multiplex PCR; TCRdb's copy has only in-frame clones and leaves some out. The data hold some 9,500 clones, with 70% to 80% observed a single time. The CDR3 extends over 13 amino acids. The V gene's germline CDR1 is SGHVS and CDR2 FQNEAQ. The ends were cut back, 3 bases at V and 1 base at J, with 6 bases in the middle. Specified time point: cycle 4 day 1 (C4D1), after less than 7 weeks of nivolumab. There was relapse after autologous stem cell transplantation in every patient, and there was variation in brentuximab vedotin exposure. Thawed PBMCs were subjected to magnetic negative selection, which yielded isolated CD8+ T cells.

This receptor was identified in a human donor with classical Hodgkin lymphoma. The V and J genes are TRBV7-8 and TRBJ1-1; D ambiguous. The specimen comprised CD8+ T cells from blood, sampled before the fourth cycle of nivolumab. CDR3 amino acids: CASSFSPNTEAFF. In nucleotides, the CDR3 is TGTGCCAGCAGCTTTTCGCCGAACACTGAAGCTTTCTTT.